This section outlines one TCR beta chain sequence together with its context. What it binds is not known. The authors made the TRB cDNA libraries by 5' RACE using UMI labels. TCRdb derives one entry per CDR3 protein from the 5' RACE reads, leaving out DNA. The sample totals roughly 56,000 distinct CDR3 sequences. The CDR3 is made up of 17 amino acids. The germline CDR1 and CDR2 sequences are MNHEY and SVGEGT. This entry comes from a study of CXCR3-negative and CXCR3-positive naive CD8 T cells. Study background: A total of 130 million to 150 million TRB reads was generated, with about 1.5 +/- 0.3 million per library.

Study-level findings and limits: Sequencing showed both naive subsets with comparably high diversity, and memory CD8+ cells much lower.

Naive CD8+ T cells had a CD45RO-CCR7+CD27+CD95- phenotype. The source material was naive CXCR3- CD8+ T cells from blood. The subset denotes: CD45RO-CCR7+CD27+CD95- naive CD8+ T cells lacking CXCR3 (TNR3-). This clonotype originated in a human donor in good health. Some clones in this sample may be carry-over from other donors' samples. The chain links TRBV6-2 or TRBV6-3 to TRBJ2-3; TCRdb names TRBD2, which stays unverified in the absence of DNA. CDR3 region: CASSYFVSGGGTDTQYF.